These 15 T cell receptor beta chains came from one sample sequenced in a study of blood T cell repertoires in COVID-19. Using immunoSEQ multiplex PCR, the repertoire was profiled, and TCRdb retains in-frame clones only, with some absent. The sample contains around 200,000 clones, roughly 90% of which appear only once. The sequenced material came from peripheral blood. The receptors were gathered from a woman aged 60-70 years with COVID-19, enrolled during active disease.

The chain couples TRBV5-8 to TRBJ2-7; 7 bases fit TRBD2. From germline, CDR1 is SGHTS and CDR2 YDEGEE. V lost 4 bases, J lost 4 bases, and 11 bases stayed unmatched. This CDR3 has 15 amino acids. The CDR3 reads CASSPFGRERYEQYF. For the CDR3, the DNA is TGTGCCAGCAGCCCCTTCGGGCGGGAGCGGTACGAGCAGTACTTC.

The chain is built from TRBV2 and TRBJ1-2, with 10 bases identical to TRBD1. The CDR3 spans 15 residues. Looked up from germline, CDR1 is SNHLY and CDR2 is FYNNEI. The ends lost 7 bases at V and 5 bases at J; junction bases unmatched: 10. The CDR3 DNA reads TGTGCCAGCACCTACGACAGGGGGCTCGGGTATGGCTACACCTTC. Its translation is CASTYDRGLGYGYTF.

V gene TRBV24-1 combines with J gene TRBJ1-5, with D maybe TRBD1 (5 bases). The CDR3 contains 15 residues. Trimming cost V 6 bases and J 6 bases, with 17 bases left between them. CDR1 and CDR2 from the germline V gene are KGHDR and SFDVKD. CDR3 region: CATSQRGGVGQPQHF. In DNA, the CDR3 is TGTGCCACCAGTCAAAGGGGAGGTGTGGGTCAGCCCCAGCATTTT.

J is TRBJ1-5 and V is TRBV7-2; TRBD1 matches 7 bases. Germline trimming cut 5 bases from V and 1 base from J; bases unmatched to any gene: 5. CDR1 is SGHTA and CDR2 is FQGNSA in the germline V gene. The CDR3 sequence is 15 residues long. CDR3 coding DNA: TGTGCCAGCAGCCAGGGGGGTATAAGCAATCAGCCCCAGCATTTT. This encodes CASSQGGISNQPQHF.

This clone was seen just once. J is TRBJ1-5 and V is TRBV18; D unresolved. The V gene lost 0 bases and the J gene lost 0 bases, with 9 bases spanning the gap. Germline CDR1 and CDR2: KGHSH and LQKENI. The CDR3 loop spans 16 amino acids. CDR3 sequence reads: CASSPPSAVSNQPQHF. The CDR3, as DNA: TGTGCCAGCTCACCACCCTCCGCGGTTAGCAATCAGCCCCAGCATTTT.

This clone was observed once. The chain is built from TRBV4-3 and TRBJ2-1; a possible D gene is TRBD1 (5 bases). Trimming took 0 bases from V and 6 from J, leaving 12 bases between them. From germline, CDR1 is LGHNA and CDR2 YSLEER. CDR3 length equals 15 residues. The CDR3 DNA is TGCGCCAGCAGCCAAGATGAAAGGGGTGTCAATGAGCAGTTCTTC. Its translation: CASSQDERGVNEQFF.

J is TRBJ2-3 and V is TRBV19, with D possibly TRBD2 on 5 matching bases. Per the germline V gene, CDR1 is LNHDA and CDR2 is SQIVND (reference sequence). The V gene lost 3 bases and the J gene lost 3 bases, with 16 bases spanning the gap. The CDR3 is 16 amino acids. CDR3 in amino acids: CASSMLAMGTTDTQYF. The CDR3 DNA reads as TGTGCCAGTAGTATGTTAGCGATGGGCACGACAGATACGCAGTATTTT.

The genes are TRBV5-1 and TRBJ1-4, with TRBD1 matching over 7 bases. The CDR3 runs to 16 residues. V trimming: 0 bases; J trimming: 2 bases; junction bases outside the gene matches: 4. CDR1 and CDR2 (germline): SGHRS, YFSETQ. The CDR3 sequence: CASSLEGGLTNEKLFF. CDR3 nucleotide sequence: TGCGCCAGCAGCTTGGAAGGGGGCCTGACTAATGAAAAACTGTTTTTT.

This chain joins TRBV4-2 and TRBJ1-2, with D possibly being TRBD1 (5 bases). In germline, CDR1 is LGHNA, CDR2 YNFKEQ. The CDR3 runs 15 residues. Between the trimmed V and J ends, which lost 2 bases and 4 bases, there was a span of 14 bases. This CDR3 reads CASSQPPEGSYGYTF. In nucleotides, the CDR3 is TGTGCCAGCAGCCAACCTCCGGAGGGGAGCTATGGCTACACCTTC.

CDR3 protein: CATSRDLVGDYGYTF. In DNA, the CDR3 is TGTGCCACCAGCAGAGATTTGGTAGGGGACTATGGCTACACCTTC. The genes are TRBV15 and TRBJ1-2, with D maybe TRBD1 (5 bases). V lost 0 bases and J lost 3, with 11 bases in between. The CDR3 runs 15 residues. Germline assignment: CDR1 LNHNV and CDR2 YYDKDF (reference sequence).

This rearrangement joins TRBV5-1 to TRBJ1-3, with 7 positions matching TRBD1. V lost 2 bases and J lost 2; bases outside the gene matches: 7. CDR1 and CDR2 from the germline V gene are SGHRS and YFSETQ. The CDR3 loop spans 16 amino acids. The CDR3 here is CASSLGTVTTGNTIYF. For the CDR3, the DNA is TGCGCCAGCAGCTTAGGGACAGTAACAACTGGAAACACCATATATTTT.

The rearrangement links TRBV7-2 to TRBJ1-3; D is ambiguous. The ends were cut back, 2 bases at V and 3 bases at J, with 14 bases in the middle. Germline loops: CDR1 SGHTA, CDR2 FQGNSA. The CDR3 has 16 amino acids. CDR3 residues: CASSLYGDIGGNTIYF. CDR3 sequence (DNA): TGTGCCAGCAGCTTATACGGCGACATAGGTGGAAACACCATATATTTT.

In DNA form, the CDR3 reads TGTGCCAGCAGCTCTACGAGAGGGACAGGGCTATCCGAGCAGTACTTC. It is translated as CASSSTRGTGLSEQYF. The rearrangement uses TRBV7-2 and TRBJ2-7; 9 bases line up with TRBD1. J was trimmed by 6 bases and V by 4 bases; bases with no gene match: 13. The CDR3 consists of 16 residues. CDR1 is SGHTA and CDR2 is FQGNSA in the germline V gene.

The chain joins TRBV2 to TRBJ1-4, with D perhaps matching TRBD1 (5 bases). CDR1 is SNHLY and CDR2 is FYNNEI in the germline V gene. V was pared by 6 bases and J by 6 bases, with 17 bases between. The CDR3 is 15 residues long. The CDR3 reads CASRTSRGRYEKLFF. Here the CDR3 DNA reads TGTGCCAGCAGAACGTCTAGGGGCCGCTATGAAAAACTGTTTTTT.

The chain links TRBV5-5 to TRBJ1-2; tentatively, D is TRBD1 (6 bases). The CDR3 totals 15 residues. CDR1 SGHKS and CDR2 YYEKEE come from the germline V gene (reference sequence). With 1 base removed from V and 6 bases from J, the gap between germline ends came to 16 bases. CDR3 DNA sequence: TGTGCCAGCAGCTTGCTTGTAGGGGGGGAGCATGGCTACACCTTC. Its protein product is CASSLLVGGEHGYTF.